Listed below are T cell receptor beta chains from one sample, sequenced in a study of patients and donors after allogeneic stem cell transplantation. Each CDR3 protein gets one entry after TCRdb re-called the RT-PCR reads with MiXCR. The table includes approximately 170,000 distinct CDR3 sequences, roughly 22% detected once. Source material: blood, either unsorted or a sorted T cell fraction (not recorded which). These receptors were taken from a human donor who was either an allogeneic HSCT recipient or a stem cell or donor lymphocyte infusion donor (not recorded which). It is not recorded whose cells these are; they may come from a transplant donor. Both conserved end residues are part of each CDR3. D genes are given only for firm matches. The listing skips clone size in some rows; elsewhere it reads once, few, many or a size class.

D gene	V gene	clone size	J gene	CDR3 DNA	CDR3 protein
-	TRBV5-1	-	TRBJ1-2	TGCGCCAGCAGCTTGGGCGTCTATGGCTACACCTTC	CASSLGVYGYTF
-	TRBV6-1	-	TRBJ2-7	TGTGCCAGCAGTGAATTGTGGGCGCGGCGGGACTACGAGCAGTACTTC	CASSELWARRDYEQYF
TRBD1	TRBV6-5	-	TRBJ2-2	TGTGCCAGCAGTTGGACAGGGGGTTCCGGGGAGCTGTTTTTT	CASSWTGGSGELFF
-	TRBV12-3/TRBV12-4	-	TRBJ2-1	TGTGCCAGCAGTTTCGACTTTTGCAATGAGCAGTTCTTC	CASSFDFCNEQFF
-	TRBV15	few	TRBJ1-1	TGTGCCACCAGCAAAATCCAAACAGGGAGGACTGAAGCTTTCTTT	CATSKIQTGRTEAFF
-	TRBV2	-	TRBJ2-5	TGTGCCAGCAGTGAAGGAGAGACCCAGTACTTC	CASSEGETQYF
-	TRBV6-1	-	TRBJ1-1	TGTGCCAGCACCCCCTCAATCGCCACTGAAGCTTTCTTT	CASTPSIATEAFF
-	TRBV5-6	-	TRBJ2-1	TGTGCCAGCAGCTCTGCGAGGGGCGCTTCAGGGTCCTACAATGAGCAGTTCTTC	CASSSARGASGSYNEQFF
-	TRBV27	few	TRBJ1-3	TGTGCCAGCAGGGGACCAGGAGGACTCACGGACACCATATATTTT	CASRGPGGLTDTIYF
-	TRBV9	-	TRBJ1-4	TGTGCCAGCAGCGTAGGGGGCACTAATGAAAAACTGTTTTTT	CASSVGGTNEKLFF
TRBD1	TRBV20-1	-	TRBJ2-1	TGCAGTGCTAGGGATCCGGGACAGGGGACTAACAATGAGCAGTTCTTC	CSARDPGQGTNNEQFF
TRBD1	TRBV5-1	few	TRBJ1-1	TGCGCCAGCTATGTACAGGGGGCGGATTTGACTGAAGCTTTCTTT	CASYVQGADLTEAFF
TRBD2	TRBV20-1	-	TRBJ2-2	TGCAGTGCTAGAAGCGGGGGGGCCTCTACCGGGGAGCTGTTTTTT	CSARSGGASTGELFF
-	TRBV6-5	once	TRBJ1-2	TGTGCCAGCAGTTACTCCTTACTCTCCGCAGATGGCTACACCTTC	CASSYSLLSADGYTF
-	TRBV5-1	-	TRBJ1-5	TGCGCCAGCAGCCAAAGTCGACGGAATAGCAATCAGCCCCAGCATTTT	CASSQSRRNSNQPQHF
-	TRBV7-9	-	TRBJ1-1	TGTGCCGGACTGGTTTGGCCGGACACTGAAGCTTTCTTT	CAGLVWPDTEAFF
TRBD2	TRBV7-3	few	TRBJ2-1	TGTGCCAGCAGCATGACTAGCGGGGGGGCTGGTGCAAACAATGAGCAGTTCTTC	CASSMTSGGAGANNEQFF
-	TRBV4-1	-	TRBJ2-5	TGCGCCAGCAGCCACCAATTGGGGGACGCCCGGGAGACCCAGTACTTC	CASSHQLGDARETQYF
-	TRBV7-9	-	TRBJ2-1	TGTGCCAGCAGCCCAGATAATGAGCAGTTCTTC	CASSPDNEQFF
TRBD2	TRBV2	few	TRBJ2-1	TGTGCCAGCAGTCCGGGACTAGGGTATGAGCAGTTCTTC	CASSPGLGYEQFF
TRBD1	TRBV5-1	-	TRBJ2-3	TGCGCCAGCAGCAAGGACAGGGGAGCAGATACGCAGTATTTT	CASSKDRGADTQYF
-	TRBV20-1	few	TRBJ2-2	TGCAGTGCTAGTCTCTTTAACAGGATGAACACCGGGGAGCTGTTTTTT	CSASLFNRMNTGELFF
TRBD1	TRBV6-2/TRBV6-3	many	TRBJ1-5	TGTGCCAGCCCGCAGGGGGGGGACGGCAATCAGCCCCAGCATTTT	CASPQGGDGNQPQHF
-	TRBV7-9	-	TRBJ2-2	TGTGCCAGCAGCTTCGGGGGCGGGGAGCTGTTTTTT	CASSFGGGELFF
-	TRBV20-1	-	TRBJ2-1	TGCAGTGCTAGCTCCGACGGAAGCTCCTACAATGAGCAGTTCTTC	CSASSDGSSYNEQFF
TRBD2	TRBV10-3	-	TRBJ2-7	TGTGCCATCAGTGAGACACTTCAGCGGGGCGCCTACGAGCAGTACTTC	CAISETLQRGAYEQYF
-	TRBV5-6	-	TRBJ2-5	TGTGCCAGCAGCATACTACGAGATGGGGGGGAGACCCAGTACTTC	CASSILRDGGETQYF
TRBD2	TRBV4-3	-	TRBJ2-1	TGCGCCAGCACGAAAATGGGGGGGAACAATGAGCAGTTCTTC	CASTKMGGNNEQFF
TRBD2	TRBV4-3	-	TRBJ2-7	TGCGCCAGCAGCCAAGTCAGGGGGCCAATAACTAGCGGGGGAGGAATCCGCTACGAGCAGTACTTC	CASSQVRGPITSGGGIRYEQYF
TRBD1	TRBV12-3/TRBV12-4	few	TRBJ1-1	TGTGCCAGCAGTAAACAGGGGGGCCTGAACACTGAAGCTTTCTTT	CASSKQGGLNTEAFF
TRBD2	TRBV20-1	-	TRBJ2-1	TGCAGTGCTAATTCCGGGACTAGCGGGAGGGTTCGGTACAATGAGCAGTTCTTC	CSANSGTSGRVRYNEQFF
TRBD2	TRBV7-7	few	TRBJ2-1	TGTGCTAGCAGCAAAGGACTAGCGGGAGTTGTCTCCTACAATGAGCAGTTCTTC	CASSKGLAGVVSYNEQFF
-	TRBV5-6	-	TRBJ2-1	TGTGCCAGCAGCCACGTCTACAGGGACCCCTACAATGAGCAGTTCTTC	CASSHVYRDPYNEQFF
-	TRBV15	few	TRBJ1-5	TGTGCCACCAGCCAGGGTTTGGGCAATCAGCCCCAGCATTTT	CATSQGLGNQPQHF
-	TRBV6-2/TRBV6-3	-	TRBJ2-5	TGTGCCAGCAGTTACTCCGGACAGTCTTGGGAGACCCAGTACTTC	CASSYSGQSWETQYF
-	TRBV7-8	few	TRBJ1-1	TGTGCCAGCAGCTTACTCGCGTCGAACACTGAAGCTTTCTTT	CASSLLASNTEAFF
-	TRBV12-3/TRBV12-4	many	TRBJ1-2	TGTGCCAGCAGTGGTTATGGCTACACCTTC	CASSGYGYTF